The source of this T cell receptor beta chain is a study of CXCR3-negative and CXCR3-positive naive CD8 T cells. The CDR3 covers 15 residues. Germline CDR1 and CDR2: SGHTA and FQGNSA. Study-wide findings and caveats: CXCR3-positive naive cells carried more hydrophobic TRB CDR3s than CXCR3-negative naive cells did.

CD45RO-CCR7+CD27+CD95- marked naive CD8+ T cells. Through 5' RACE with UMI labels, the TRB cDNA libraries were prepared. TCRdb reanalyzed the 5' RACE reads, giving one entry per CDR3 protein sequence and no DNA. The sample table sets out about 50,000 distinct CDR3 sequences. About this clonotype itself: The antigen is unknown.

This rearrangement joins TRBV7-2 to TRBJ2-1; TCRdb reports TRBD1, a call that lacks DNA to check it against. The material sequenced was naive CXCR3- CD8+ T cells from blood. Subset indicated: CD45RO-CCR7+CD27+CD95- naive CD8+ T cells lacking CXCR3 (TNR3-). The TCR comes from a human donor in good health. Some clones in this sample may be carry-over from other donors' samples. CDR3 region: CASSPQGSSYNEQFF.